Presented here are 29 T cell receptor beta chains from one specimen sequenced in a study of shared clonotypes between healthy human individuals. Produced via immunoSEQ multiplex PCR; TCRdb's table is partial and in-frame only. The data contain some 470,000 clones, 70% to 80% of them singletons. Sequencing was carried out using PBMCs. These receptors were collected from a woman aged 40 to 50 in good health. Some clones in this sample may be carry-over from other donors' samples.

The rearrangement links TRBV9 to TRBJ1-1, with no clear D. Germline CDR1 and CDR2: SGDLS and YYNGEE. Trimming took 0 bases from V and 0 from J, leaving 9 bases between them. This CDR3 is built from 15 residues. CDR3 bases: TGTGCCAGCAGCGTAGTGGGCAGATTGAACACTGAAGCTTTCTTT. Its protein is CASSVVGRLNTEAFF.

V and J are TRBV5-4 and TRBJ2-5; D might be TRBD1 or TRBD2, each matching 6 bases. CDR3 length equals 15 residues. Germline loops: CDR1 SGHNT, CDR2 YYREEE (reference sequence). Trimming stripped 0 bases from V and 3 bases from J, with 12 bases between. This CDR3 reads CASSLAWGAEETQYF. For the CDR3, the DNA is TGTGCCAGCAGCTTGGCCTGGGGGGCCGAAGAGACCCAGTACTTC.

On this clone: A far larger clone is only one base removed, so a read error is likely. The gene calls are TRBV29-1 and TRBJ1-1; D is possibly TRBD1 (5 bases). In germline, CDR1 is SQVTM, CDR2 ANQGSEA. The CDR3 length is 13 residues. The CDR3 is CSVQPDTYTEAYF. The CDR3 region has the DNA TGCAGCGTACAGCCGGACACCTACACTGAAGCTTACTTT.

This clone was seen a few times. The gene calls are TRBV7-9 and TRBJ1-1; D not certain. Trimming shortened V by 1 base and J by 1 base, and 4 bases separated the two germline ends. CDR3 size: 13 residues. The V gene's germline CDR1 is SEHNR and CDR2 FQNEAQ (reference sequence). CDR3 amino acids: CASSLERNTEAFF. Written as DNA, the CDR3 is TGTGCCAGCAGCTTAGAAAGGAACACTGAAGCTTTCTTT. The full variable domain, with the rest looked up from reference TRBV7-9 and TRBJ1-1, is DTGVSQNPRHKITKRGQNVTFRCDPISEHNRLYWYRQTLGQGPEFLTYFQNEAQLEKSRLLSDRFSAERPKGSFSTLEIQRTEQGDSAMYLCASSLERNTEAFFGQGTRLTVV.

The chain carries TRBV5-1 and TRBJ2-7, with 8 bases fitting TRBD2. Trimming took 1 base from V and 5 from J; bases not matched to a gene: 8. Germline lookup yields CDR1 SGHRS and CDR2 YFSETQ. CDR3 length equals 15 residues. The CDR3 region has the DNA TGCGCCAGCAGCTTGCAAGCGGGAGATATCCACGAGCAGTACTTC. This gives the protein CASSLQAGDIHEQYF.

The chain carries TRBV11-2 and TRBJ1-1; D is possibly TRBD1 (5 bases). This CDR3 is built from 12 residues. The V gene's germline CDR1 is SGHAT and CDR2 FQNNGV. Trimming shortened V by 5 bases and J by 7 bases, and 11 bases separated the two germline ends. The CDR3 spells CASSRGRNEAFF. The DNA of the CDR3 is TGTGCCAGCAGCCGGGGCCGAAATGAAGCTTTCTTT.

The V and J genes are TRBV19 and TRBJ1-4; possibly TRBD1 for D (5 bases). CDR3 length: 17 residues. V lost 5 bases to trimming and J lost 3 bases, with 19 bases between them. Per germline, CDR1 LNHDA and CDR2 SQIVND (reference sequence). CDR3 nucleotide sequence: TGTGCCAGTAGTCCGAGGGGCCGAGGGGCCTCTAATGAAAAACTGTTTTTT. Protein sequence: CASSPRGRGASNEKLFF.

This clone was picked up a small number of times. The chain has TRBV2 and TRBJ2-5; D not resolved. CDR1 and CDR2 (germline): SNHLY, FYNNEI. CDR3 size: 13 residues. V lost 5 bases and J lost 0, with 7 bases in between. In DNA, the CDR3 is TGTGCCAGCAGTCAGAACGACCAAGAGACCCAGTACTTC. Amino acid sequence: CASSQNDQETQYF.

This chain connects TRBV30 to TRBJ1-2, with 8 bases that match TRBD1. J gave up 4 bases and V 3 bases, and 4 bases lay outside the gene matches. Per the germline V gene, CDR1 is GTSNPN and CDR2 is SVGIG (reference sequence). The CDR3 sequence is 13 residues long. CDR3 in amino acids: CAWRSTGGYGYTF. In DNA, the CDR3 is TGTGCCTGGAGAAGTACAGGGGGCTATGGCTACACCTTC.

This clone appeared a few times. This rearrangement joins TRBV2 to TRBJ1-5, with D unresolved. The CDR3 length is 14 residues. Germline CDR1 reads SNHLY; CDR2 reads FYNNEI. Trimming shortened V by 7 bases and J by 0 bases, and 10 bases separated the two germline ends. CDR3 region: CASKRGYSNQPQHF. Here the CDR3 DNA reads TGTGCCAGCAAGAGAGGATATAGCAATCAGCCCCAGCATTTT.

The rearrangement joins TRBV5-1 to TRBJ2-4, with 12 bases identical to TRBD1. The CDR3 covers 16 residues. Germline CDR1 and CDR2: SGHRS and YFSETQ. Unmatched junction bases numbered 7, after V lost 1 base and J lost 8 bases. The CDR3 DNA is TGCGCCAGCAGCTTGATGGGACAGGGGGCCGTTCACATTCAGTACTTC. This encodes CASSLMGQGAVHIQYF.

The chain employs TRBV28 and TRBJ1-2, with 8 bases identical to TRBD1. CDR3 length equals 13 residues. The trim removed 8 bases at V and 8 bases at J, leaving 10 bases unmatched. Germline values: CDR1 MDHEN, CDR2 SYDVKM. This CDR3 reads CASVSQGAGGYTF. The CDR3 region has the DNA TGTGCCAGCGTATCTCAGGGGGCGGGAGGCTACACCTTC.

Comment on this clone: A much larger clone lies a single base off, so this may be a read error. Within the sample, other DNA sequences also encode this same CDR3. The chain recombines TRBV7-7 with TRBJ2-1, with 10 bases matching TRBD2. V lost 5 bases, J lost 5 bases, and 6 bases stayed unmatched. CDR1 is SSHAT and CDR2 is FNYEAQ in the germline V gene (reference sequence). The CDR3 has 15 amino acids. CDR3 amino acids: CASSPGLATHNEQFF. DNA of the CDR3: TGTGCCAGCAGCCCGGGACTAGCGACACACAATGAGCAGTTCTTC.

This clone was counted a few times. The chain combines TRBV10-3 with TRBJ2-7; tentatively, D is TRBD2 (5 bases). V was pared by 2 bases and J by 10 bases, with 15 bases between. CDR1 and CDR2 from the germline V gene are ENHRY and SYGVKD. This CDR3 comprises 13 residues. CDR3 DNA sequence: TGTGCCATCAGTGAGGCGGACGCGAGGGCACAGTACTTC. Protein sequence: CAISEADARAQYF.

The rearrangement links TRBV20-1 to TRBJ2-7; D ambiguous. V gave up 6 bases and J gave up 0 bases, with 6 bases separating them. The CDR3 is 11 amino acids. Germline lookup yields CDR1 DFQATT and CDR2 SNEGSKA (reference sequence). The CDR3 DNA reads TGCAGTGCCCAGGTCTCCTACGAGCAGTACTTC. Its translation: CSAQVSYEQYF.

The J gene is TRBJ2-5, the V gene TRBV18; 8 nucleotides line up with TRBD1. CDR1 and CDR2 from the germline V gene are KGHSH and LQKENI. This CDR3 has 17 amino acids. V was clipped by 6 bases and J by 2 bases; unmatched bases: 14. CDR3 nucleotides: TGTGCCAGCTCGTCTGTTCCAACATACAGGGGGCAAGAGACCCAGTACTTC. Its protein product is CASSSVPTYRGQETQYF.

This chain uses TRBV29-1 with TRBJ1-1; 7 nucleotides agree with TRBD1. Germline CDR1 and CDR2: SQVTM and ANQGSEA. V dropped 7 bases and J dropped 1; count of bases not matched to a gene: 3. CDR3 size: 12 residues. The CDR3 loop is CSARQGNTEAFF. CDR3 in DNA: TGCAGCGCCCGACAGGGGAACACTGAAGCTTTCTTT.

The rearrangement joins TRBV2 to TRBJ2-7; 11 nucleotides line up with TRBD2. CDR1 is SNHLY and CDR2 is FYNNEI in the germline V gene. J lost 5 bases, V lost 8 bases, and 8 bases had no gene match. The CDR3 totals 14 residues. CDR3: CASHLAGGLDEQYF. CDR3 bases: TGTGCCAGCCATCTAGCGGGAGGATTGGACGAGCAGTACTTC.

V is TRBV21-1 and J is TRBJ1-2; the DNA was not compared with TRBD1, the D call given in the table. TRBV21-1 represents a pseudogene. This CDR3 spans 13 amino acids. For the CDR3, the DNA is TGTGCCCCCTCCCCAGGGCGGACCTATGGCTACACCTTC. Protein product: CAPSPGRTYGYTF.

This chain joins TRBV11-3 and TRBJ2-7; a weak D match, TRBD2 (6 bases). CDR1 is SGHNT, CDR2 YENEEA, per germline. This CDR3 is built from 16 residues. Trimming shortened V by 5 bases and J by 0 bases, and 17 bases separated the two germline ends. In nucleotides, the CDR3 is TGTGCCAGCAGCGCGGGACCGACTACGTCCTCCTACGAGCAGTACTTC. Its protein is CASSAGPTTSSYEQYF. The full variable domain, rest sourced from reference TRBV11-3 and TRBJ2-7, is EAGVVQSPRYKIIEKKQPVAFWCNPISGHNTLYWYLQNLGQGPELLIRYENEEAVDDSQLPKDRFSAERLKGVDSTLKIQPAELGDSAVYLCASSAGPTTSSYEQYFGPGTRLTVT.

This clone came up a few times. The J gene is TRBJ1-2, the V gene TRBV18; a possible D gene is TRBD1 (5 bases). Germline V gives CDR1 KGHSH, CDR2 LQKENI. With 2 bases removed from V and 6 bases from J, the gap between germline ends came to 13 bases. This CDR3 region has 14 residues. The CDR3 nucleotides are TGTGCCAGCTCACCATCACAGGCTATTGATGGCTACACCTTC. Encoded protein: CASSPSQAIDGYTF.

Concerning this clone: This likely traces to a read error, being one base from a far larger clone. The chain combines TRBV27 with TRBJ1-2, with 8 bases matching TRBD1. CDR1 is MNHEY, CDR2 SMNVEV, per germline (reference sequence). This CDR3 is 13 amino acids long. V trimming: 6 bases; J trimming: 7 bases; junction bases outside the gene matches: 7. In nucleotides, the CDR3 is TGTGCCAGCAGACAGGGGGTCGGGCCTGGCTACACCTTC. It specifies CASRQGVGPGYTF.

The V and J genes are TRBV15 and TRBJ2-5; 9 bases fit TRBD1. V trimming: 0 bases; J trimming: 5 bases; junction bases outside the gene matches: 4. The CDR3 consists of 15 residues. Germline V gene lookup returns CDR1 LNHNV and CDR2 YYDKDF (reference sequence). In nucleotides, the CDR3 is TGTGCCACCAGCAGAGACACAGGGGGCTGGGAGACCCAGTACTTC. Amino acids: CATSRDTGGWETQYF.

On this clone: This may be a read error, as it is one base from a much larger clone. Distinct nucleotide sequences in the sample also encode this CDR3. This rearrangement joins TRBV9 to TRBJ2-3, with TRBD1 matching over 8 bases. V shed 4 bases and J 0 bases; nucleotides not matched to a gene: 7. This CDR3 is built from 16 residues. Germline loops: CDR1 SGDLS, CDR2 YYNGEE. Here the CDR3 reads CASSRRTGGSTDTQYF. As DNA, the CDR3 is TGTGCCAGCAGCAGACGCACAGGGGGAAGCACAGATACGCAGTATTTT.

This clone was counted a single time. V and J are TRBV10-3 and TRBJ2-2; D uncertain. The V and J ends lost 6 bases and 3 bases respectively, with 5 bases between them. The CDR3 runs 12 residues. Germline loops: CDR1 ENHRY, CDR2 SYGVKD. CDR3 residues: CAIRTYTGELFF. For the CDR3, the DNA is TGTGCCATCAGAACGTACACCGGGGAGCTGTTTTTT.

Here the CDR3 reads CASSLVPRQGANEQFF. The DNA of the CDR3 is TGTGCCAGCTCACTCGTTCCGAGACAGGGGGCAAATGAGCAGTTCTTC. This rearrangement joins TRBV18 to TRBJ2-1; 10 nucleotides agree with TRBD1. The CDR3 is 16 residues long. The V segment lost 4 bases and the J segment 7 bases; nucleotides outside the gene matches: 10. Per the germline V gene, CDR1 is KGHSH and CDR2 is LQKENI.

J is TRBJ2-1 and V is TRBV28, with D unresolved. The CDR3 length is 11 residues. Between the trimmed V and J ends, which lost 5 bases and 9 bases, there was a span of 8 bases. Per the germline V gene, CDR1 is MDHEN and CDR2 is SYDVKM. As DNA, the CDR3 is TGTGCCAGCAGTCCCAGAGGTGAGCAGTTCTTC. Translating gives CASSPRGEQFF.

This rearrangement joins TRBV6-6 to TRBJ1-6; no reliable D call. This CDR3 comprises 13 residues. The germline CDR1 and CDR2 sequences are MNHNY and SVGAGI (reference sequence). Trimming removed 5 bases at V and 6 bases at J, with 8 bases between. CDR3 DNA sequence: TGTGCCAGCAGTAGGGATTTTAATTCACCCCTCCACTTT. Amino acids: CASSRDFNSPLHF.

The V call is TRBV4-1, the J call TRBJ2-3; TRBD2 matches 7 bases. Germline assignment: CDR1 MGHRA and CDR2 YSYEKL. CDR3 length: 16 residues. J lost 3 bases, V lost 1 base, and 7 bases had no gene match. CDR3 DNA: TGCGCCAGCAGCCAAGTCCCTAGCGGAGCTACAGATACGCAGTATTTT. It translates to CASSQVPSGATDTQYF.